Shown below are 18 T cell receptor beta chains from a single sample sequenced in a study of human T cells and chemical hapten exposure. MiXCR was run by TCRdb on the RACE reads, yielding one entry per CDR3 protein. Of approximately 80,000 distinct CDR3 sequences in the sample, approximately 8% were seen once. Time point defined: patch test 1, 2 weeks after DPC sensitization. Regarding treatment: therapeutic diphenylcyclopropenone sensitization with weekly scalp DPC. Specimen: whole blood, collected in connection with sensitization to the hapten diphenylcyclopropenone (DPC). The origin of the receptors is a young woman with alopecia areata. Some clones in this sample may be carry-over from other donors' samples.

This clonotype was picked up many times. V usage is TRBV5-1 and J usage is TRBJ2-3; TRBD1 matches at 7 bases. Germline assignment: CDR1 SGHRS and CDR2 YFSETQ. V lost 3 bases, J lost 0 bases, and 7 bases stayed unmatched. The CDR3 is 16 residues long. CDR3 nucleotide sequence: TGCGCCAGCAGCTCAGGCCGGGACAGAAGCACAGATACGCAGTATTTT. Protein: CASSSGRDRSTDTQYF.

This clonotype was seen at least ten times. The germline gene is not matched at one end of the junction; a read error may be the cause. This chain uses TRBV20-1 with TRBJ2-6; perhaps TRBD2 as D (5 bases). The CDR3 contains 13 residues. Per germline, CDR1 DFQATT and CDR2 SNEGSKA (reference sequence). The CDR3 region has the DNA TGCAGTGCGAGAGGGAACGGGGCCAACGTCCTGACTTTC. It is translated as CSARGNGANVLTF.

The CDR3 sequence is CASSLGGLGWIGEQFF. Written as DNA, the CDR3 is TGTGCCAGCAGTTTAGGGGGACTAGGTTGGATCGGTGAGCAGTTCTTC. This chain joins TRBV12-3 or TRBV12-4 and TRBJ2-1; TRBD2 matches 8 bases. Trimming cost V 1 base and J 9 bases; bases outside gene matches: 11. The CDR3 has 16 amino acids.

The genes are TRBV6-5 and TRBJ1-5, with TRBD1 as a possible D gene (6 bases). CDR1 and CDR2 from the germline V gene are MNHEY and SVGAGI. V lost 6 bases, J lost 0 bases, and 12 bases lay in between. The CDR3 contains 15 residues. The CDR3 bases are TGTGCCAGCAGACAGGGATATGCTAGCAATCAGCCCCAGCATTTT. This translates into CASRQGYASNQPQHF.

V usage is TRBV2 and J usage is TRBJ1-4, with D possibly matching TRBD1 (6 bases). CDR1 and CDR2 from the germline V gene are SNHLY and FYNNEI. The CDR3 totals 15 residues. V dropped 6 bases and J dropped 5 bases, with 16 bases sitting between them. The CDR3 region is CASSPSGQLNEKLFF. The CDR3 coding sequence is TGTGCCAGCAGCCCTTCCGGACAGCTGAATGAAAAACTGTTTTTT.

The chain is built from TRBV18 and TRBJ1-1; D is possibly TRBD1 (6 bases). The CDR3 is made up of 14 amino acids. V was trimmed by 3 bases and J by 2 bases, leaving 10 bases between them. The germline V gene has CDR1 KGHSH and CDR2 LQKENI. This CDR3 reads CASSPLQGNTEAFF. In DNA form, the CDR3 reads TGTGCCAGCTCACCGCTACAGGGAAACACTGAAGCTTTCTTT.

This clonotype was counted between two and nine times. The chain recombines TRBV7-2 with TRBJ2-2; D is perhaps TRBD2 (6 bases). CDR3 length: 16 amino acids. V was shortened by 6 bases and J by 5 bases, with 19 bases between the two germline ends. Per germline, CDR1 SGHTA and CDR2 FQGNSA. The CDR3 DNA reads TGTGCCAGCAGTGGGGGGTCAGGCCAAGGAACCGGGGAGCTGTTTTTT. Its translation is CASSGGSGQGTGELFF.

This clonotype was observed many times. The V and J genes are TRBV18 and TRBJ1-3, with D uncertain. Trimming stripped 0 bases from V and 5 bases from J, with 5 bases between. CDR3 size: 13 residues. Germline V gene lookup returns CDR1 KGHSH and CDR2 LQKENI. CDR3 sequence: CASSPPKRNTIYF. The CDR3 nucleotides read TGTGCCAGCTCACCACCGAAGAGAAACACCATATATTTT.

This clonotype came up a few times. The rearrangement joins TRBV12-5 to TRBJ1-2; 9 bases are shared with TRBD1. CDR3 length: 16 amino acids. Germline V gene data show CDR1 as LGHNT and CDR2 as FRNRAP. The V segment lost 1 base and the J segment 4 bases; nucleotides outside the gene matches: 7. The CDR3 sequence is CASGLGTGAPLYGYTF. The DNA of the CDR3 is TGTGCTAGTGGTTTGGGGACAGGGGCCCCACTCTATGGCTACACCTTC. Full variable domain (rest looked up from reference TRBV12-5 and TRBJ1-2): DARVTQTPRHKVTEMGQEVTMRCQPILGHNTVFWYRQTMMQGLELLAYFRNRAPLDDSGMPKDRFSAEMPDATLATLKIQPSEPRDSAVYFCASGLGTGAPLYGYTFGSGTRLTVV.

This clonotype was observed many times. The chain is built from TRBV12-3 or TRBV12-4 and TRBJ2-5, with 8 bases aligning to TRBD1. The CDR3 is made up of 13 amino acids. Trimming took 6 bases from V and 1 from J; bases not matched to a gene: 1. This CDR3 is CASRTGGQETQYF. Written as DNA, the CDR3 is TGTGCCAGCAGAACAGGGGGCCAAGAGACCCAGTACTTC.

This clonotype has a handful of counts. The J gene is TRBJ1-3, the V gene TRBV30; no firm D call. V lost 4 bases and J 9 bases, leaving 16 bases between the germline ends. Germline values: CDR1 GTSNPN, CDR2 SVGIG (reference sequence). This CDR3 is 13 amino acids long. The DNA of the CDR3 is TGTGCCTGGACCCCGGCTGGGTCAGGCACCATATATTTT. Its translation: CAWTPAGSGTIYF.

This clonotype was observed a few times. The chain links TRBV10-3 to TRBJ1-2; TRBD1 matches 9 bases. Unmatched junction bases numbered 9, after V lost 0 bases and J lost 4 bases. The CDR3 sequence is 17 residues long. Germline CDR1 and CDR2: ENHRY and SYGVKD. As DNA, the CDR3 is TGTGCCATCAGTGAGTCGATCCTGGGACAGGGTTTCTATGGCTACACCTTC. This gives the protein CAISESILGQGFYGYTF.

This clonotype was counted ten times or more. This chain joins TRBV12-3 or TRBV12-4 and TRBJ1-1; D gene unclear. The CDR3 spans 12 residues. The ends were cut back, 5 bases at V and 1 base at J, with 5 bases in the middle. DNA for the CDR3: TGTGCCAGCAGTCGACAGAACACTGAAGCTTTCTTT. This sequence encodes CASSRQNTEAFF.

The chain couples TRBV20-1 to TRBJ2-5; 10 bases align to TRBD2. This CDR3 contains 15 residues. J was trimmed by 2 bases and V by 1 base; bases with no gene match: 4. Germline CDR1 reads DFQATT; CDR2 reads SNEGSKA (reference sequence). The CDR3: CSARVLAGEQETQYF. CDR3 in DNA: TGCAGTGCTAGAGTCCTAGCGGGGGAGCAAGAGACCCAGTACTTC.

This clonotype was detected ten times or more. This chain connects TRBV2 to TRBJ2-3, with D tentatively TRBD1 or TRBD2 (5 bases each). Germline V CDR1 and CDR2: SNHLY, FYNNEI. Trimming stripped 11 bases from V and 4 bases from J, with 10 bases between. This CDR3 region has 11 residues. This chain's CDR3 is CAGGSADTQYF. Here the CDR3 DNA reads TGTGCCGGGGGTTCGGCAGATACGCAGTATTTT.

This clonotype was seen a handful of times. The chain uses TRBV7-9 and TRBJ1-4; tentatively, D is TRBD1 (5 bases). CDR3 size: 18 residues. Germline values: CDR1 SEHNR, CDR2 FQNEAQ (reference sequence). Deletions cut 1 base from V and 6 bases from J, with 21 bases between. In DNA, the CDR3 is TGTGCCAGCAGCTTAGAGTGGGGGTGGCGGTCGAAAGATGAAAAACTGTTTTTT. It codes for CASSLEWGWRSKDEKLFF.

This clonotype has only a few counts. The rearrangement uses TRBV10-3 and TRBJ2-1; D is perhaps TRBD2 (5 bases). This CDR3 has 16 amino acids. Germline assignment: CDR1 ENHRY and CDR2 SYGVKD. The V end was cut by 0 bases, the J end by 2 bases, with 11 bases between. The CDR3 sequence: CAISESRVGPYNEQFF. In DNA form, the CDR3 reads TGTGCCATCAGTGAGTCGAGGGTTGGCCCCTACAATGAGCAGTTCTTC.

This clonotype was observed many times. CDR3 sequence (DNA): TGTGCCAGCAGTTCCCGGGGCAGAAACACTGAAGCTTTCTTT. Amino acid sequence: CASSSRGRNTEAFF. The V gene is TRBV12-3 or TRBV12-4, the J gene TRBJ1-1, with D maybe TRBD1 (5 bases). The CDR3 runs to 14 residues. V lost 4 bases and J 2 bases, leaving 11 bases between the germline ends.